This T cell receptor (beta chain) was profiled in a study of T cells in Graves' hyperthyroidism and ophthalmopathy. This CDR3 contains 14 residues. The J segment lost 5 bases and the V segment lost 1 base, leaving 5 bases of the junction unmatched. Germline CDR1 DFQATT, CDR2 SNEGSKA (reference sequence). The TCR beta CDR3 regions underwent amplification using RNA transcripts as the source. The HTBI primer set drove a first-round RT-PCR of the TCR CDR3. TCRdb reprocessed the multiplex PCR reads via MiXCR and lists one record per CDR3 protein. The table lists about 600,000 distinct CDR3 sequences, 16% of them singletons.

This sequence joins TRBV20-1 and TRBJ2-3, with TRBD2 matching over 8 bases. The clonotype comes from a middle-aged woman with Graves' ophthalmopathy. Sequenced material: blood. This chain's CDR3 is CSARGQLAGDTQYF. CDR3 bases: TGCAGTGCTAGAGGTCAGCTAGCGGGAGATACGCAGTATTTT.